The 13 T cell receptor beta chains given below trace back to one sample, sequenced in a study of blood T cell repertoires in COVID-19. The method was immunoSEQ multiplex PCR; TCRdb's version includes in-frame clones alone and lacks a portion of them. The repertoire consists of some 41,000 clones, with approximately 82% occurring once and the leading ten covering 35% to 45%. Material: peripheral blood. These receptors all stem from an elderly woman with active or convalescent COVID-19.

The chain employs TRBV19 and TRBJ2-7, with 11 bases aligning to TRBD1. CDR1 LNHDA and CDR2 SQIVND come from the germline V gene (reference sequence). The CDR3 consists of 16 residues. J was trimmed by 4 bases and V by 5 bases; bases with no gene match: 10. CDR3 in amino acids: CASSPGTGGATYEQYF. The CDR3 DNA reads as TGTGCCAGTAGTCCCGGGACAGGGGGTGCTACTTACGAGCAGTACTTC.

V is TRBV5-6 and J is TRBJ2-1; TRBD1 matches 10 bases. Looked up from germline, CDR1 is SGHDT and CDR2 is YYEEEE. This CDR3 has 16 residues. The V gene end was trimmed by 5 bases and the J gene end by 7 bases; junction bases not matched to a gene: 12. The chain's CDR3 is CASRVAGTGVKNEQFF. In DNA, the CDR3 is TGTGCCAGCAGGGTGGCCGGGACAGGGGTCAAGAATGAGCAGTTCTTC.

The chain recombines TRBV7-6 with TRBJ1-1; D remains ambiguous. CDR1 SGHVS and CDR2 FNYEAQ come from the germline V gene. This CDR3 has 17 residues. V lost 5 bases and J 1 base, leaving 20 bases between the germline ends. The CDR3 sequence is CASSPHYTIIENTEAFF. As DNA, the CDR3 is TGTGCCAGCAGCCCGCACTACACAATCATTGAGAACACTGAAGCTTTCTTT.

This rearrangement joins TRBV7-2 to TRBJ2-7, with 9 bases aligning to TRBD2. The CDR3 has 14 amino acids. The V and J ends lost 4 bases and 6 bases, in that order; junction bases with no gene match: 7. Germline V gene lookup returns CDR1 SGHTA and CDR2 FQGNSA. CDR3 loop: CASSSSGMVGEQYF. The CDR3 DNA follows: TGTGCCAGCAGCTCTAGCGGGATGGTAGGCGAGCAGTACTTC.

A single count supports this clone. This chain joins TRBV28 and TRBJ1-5; no clear D. This CDR3 has 12 residues. Germline assignment: CDR1 MDHEN and CDR2 SYDVKM. V lost 8 bases and J 5 bases, leaving 10 bases between the germline ends. The CDR3 is CASQSGDQPQHF. The CDR3, as DNA: TGTGCCAGCCAATCAGGTGATCAGCCCCAGCATTTT.

V and J are TRBV29-1 and TRBJ1-1, with a possible D match to TRBD1 (5 bases). Per the germline V gene, CDR1 is SQVTM and CDR2 is ANQGSEA. V lost 3 bases, J lost 0 bases, and 8 bases lay in between. The CDR3 consists of 13 residues. CDR3 loop: CSVDTGLNTEAFF. The DNA for the CDR3 is TGCAGCGTTGATACAGGCTTGAACACTGAAGCTTTCTTT.

The chain links TRBV19 to TRBJ1-2; D ambiguous. The V end was cut by 3 bases, the J end by 7 bases, with 15 bases between. In germline, CDR1 is LNHDA, CDR2 SQIVND (reference sequence). The CDR3 is 14 residues long. The CDR3 region has the DNA TGTGCCAGTAGTATGGATGGGCCCTACGGTGGCTACACCTTC. The encoded protein is CASSMDGPYGGYTF.

J is TRBJ2-1 and V is TRBV11-2, with 8 bases matching TRBD2. With V trimmed by 3 bases and J by 9 bases, 4 bases remained unmatched. Germline CDR1 is SGHAT and CDR2 is FQNNGV. The CDR3 covers 13 residues. CDR3 nucleotide sequence: TGTGCCAGCAGCTTGGATAGCGGGGTTGAGCAGTTCTTC. Its translation: CASSLDSGVEQFF. Looking up the rest from reference TRBV11-2 and TRBJ2-1 gives the full variable domain: EAGVAQSPRYKIIEKRQSVAFWCNPISGHATLYWYQQILGQGPKLLIQFQNNGVVDDSQLPKDRFSAERLKGVDSTLKIQPAKLEDSAVYLCASSLDSGVEQFFGPGTRLTVL.

There are a few counts of this clone. The chain links TRBV3-1 (or the pseudogene TRBV3-2) to TRBJ2-2, with 7 bases matching TRBD2. The germline V gene has CDR1 LGHDT and CDR2 YNNKEL (reference sequence). The CDR3 totals 18 residues. J gave up 0 bases and V 1 base, and 8 bases lay outside the gene matches. CDR3 protein: CASSQVRDSGSNTGELFF. CDR3 nucleotides: TGTGCCAGCAGCCAAGTTAGGGATAGCGGGTCGAACACCGGGGAGCTGTTTTTT.

The gene calls are TRBV4-2 and TRBJ2-3, with 10 bases lining up with TRBD2. This CDR3 is 15 amino acids long. The V gene's germline CDR1 is LGHNA and CDR2 YNFKEQ. J gave up 4 bases and V 1 base, and 2 bases lay outside the gene matches. For the CDR3, the DNA is TGTGCCAGCAGCCAAGGAGCGGGAGGGCCAGATACGCAGTATTTT. Protein product: CASSQGAGGPDTQYF.

The chain has TRBV19 and TRBJ2-7; 9 nucleotides match TRBD1. Germline-derived CDR1 and CDR2 are LNHDA and SQIVND (reference sequence). The trim removed 7 bases at V and 6 bases at J, leaving 4 bases unmatched. The CDR3 is made up of 12 amino acids. The CDR3 sequence: CASNGQGSEQYF. CDR3 DNA sequence: TGTGCCAGTAATGGACAGGGGTCCGAGCAGTACTTC.

This sequence joins TRBV27 and TRBJ2-3; a weak D match, TRBD2 (5 bases). V lost 4 bases and J 0 bases, leaving 14 bases between the germline ends. The CDR3 length is 16 residues. Germline lookup yields CDR1 MNHEY and CDR2 SMNVEV (reference sequence). CDR3 bases: TGTGCCAGCAGTTCCCGCTCTAGCCCTAGCACAGATACGCAGTATTTT. Protein: CASSSRSSPSTDTQYF.

This clone appeared a few times. V usage is TRBV4-1 and J usage is TRBJ2-7; 8 nucleotides line up with TRBD2. Trimming removed 4 bases from V and 3 bases from J; junction bases left unmatched: 11. Germline loops: CDR1 MGHRA, CDR2 YSYEKL. The CDR3 runs to 16 residues. CDR3 coding DNA: TGCGCCAGCAGCCCCCACGTGAGTAGCGGGAACTACGAGCAGTACTTC. Protein product: CASSPHVSSGNYEQYF.